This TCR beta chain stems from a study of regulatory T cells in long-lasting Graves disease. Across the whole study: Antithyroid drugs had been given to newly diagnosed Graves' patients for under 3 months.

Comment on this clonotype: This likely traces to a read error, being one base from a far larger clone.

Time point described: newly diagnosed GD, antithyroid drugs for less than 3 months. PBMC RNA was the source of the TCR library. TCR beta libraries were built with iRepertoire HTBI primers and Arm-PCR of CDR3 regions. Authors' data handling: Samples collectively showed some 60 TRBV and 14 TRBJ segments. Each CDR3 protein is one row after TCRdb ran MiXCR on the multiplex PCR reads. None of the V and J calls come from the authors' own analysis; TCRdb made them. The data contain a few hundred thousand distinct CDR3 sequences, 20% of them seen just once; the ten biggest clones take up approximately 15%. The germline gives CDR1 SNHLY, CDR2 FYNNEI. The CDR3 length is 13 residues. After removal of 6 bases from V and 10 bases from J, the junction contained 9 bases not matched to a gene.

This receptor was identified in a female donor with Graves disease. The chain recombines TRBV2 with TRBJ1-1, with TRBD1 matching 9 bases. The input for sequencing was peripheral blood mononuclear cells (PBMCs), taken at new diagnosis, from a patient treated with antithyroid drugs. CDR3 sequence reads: CASSIDRGSAAFF. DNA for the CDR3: TGTGCCAGCAGCATCGACAGGGGGAGTGCAGCTTTCTTT.